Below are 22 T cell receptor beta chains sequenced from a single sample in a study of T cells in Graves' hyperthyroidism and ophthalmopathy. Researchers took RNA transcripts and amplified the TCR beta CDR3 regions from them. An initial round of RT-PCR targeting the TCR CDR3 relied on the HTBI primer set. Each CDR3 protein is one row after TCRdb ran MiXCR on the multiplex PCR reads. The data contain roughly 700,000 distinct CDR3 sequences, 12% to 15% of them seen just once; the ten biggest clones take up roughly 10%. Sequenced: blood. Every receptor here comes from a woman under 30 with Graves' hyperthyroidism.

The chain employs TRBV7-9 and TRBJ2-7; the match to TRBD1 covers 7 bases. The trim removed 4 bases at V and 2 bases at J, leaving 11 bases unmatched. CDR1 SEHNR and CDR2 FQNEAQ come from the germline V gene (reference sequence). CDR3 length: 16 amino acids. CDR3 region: CASSSHRGRLTYEQYF. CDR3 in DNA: TGTGCCAGCAGCTCCCACAGGGGCCGACTGACCTACGAGCAGTACTTC.

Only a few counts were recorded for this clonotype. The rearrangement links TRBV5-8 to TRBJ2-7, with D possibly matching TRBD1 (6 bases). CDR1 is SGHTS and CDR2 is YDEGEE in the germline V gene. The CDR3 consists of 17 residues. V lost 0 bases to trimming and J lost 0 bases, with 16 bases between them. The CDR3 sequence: CASSLEDGQFSSYEQYF. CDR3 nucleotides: TGTGCCAGCAGCTTGGAAGACGGACAGTTTTCCTCCTACGAGCAGTACTTC.

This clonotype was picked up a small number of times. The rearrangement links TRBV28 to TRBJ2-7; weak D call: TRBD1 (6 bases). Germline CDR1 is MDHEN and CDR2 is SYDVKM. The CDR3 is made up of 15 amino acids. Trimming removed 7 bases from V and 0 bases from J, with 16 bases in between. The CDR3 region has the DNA TGTGCCAGCACAAGGGTCCGGGACACCTCCTACGAGCAGTACTTC. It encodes CASTRVRDTSYEQYF.

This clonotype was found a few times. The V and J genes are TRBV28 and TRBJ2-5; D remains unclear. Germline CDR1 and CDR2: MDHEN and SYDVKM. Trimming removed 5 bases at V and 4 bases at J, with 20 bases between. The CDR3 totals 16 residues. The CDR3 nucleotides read TGTGCCAGCAGTACAGTGACTTGGGCGGTTGGAGAGACCCAGTACTTC. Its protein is CASSTVTWAVGETQYF.

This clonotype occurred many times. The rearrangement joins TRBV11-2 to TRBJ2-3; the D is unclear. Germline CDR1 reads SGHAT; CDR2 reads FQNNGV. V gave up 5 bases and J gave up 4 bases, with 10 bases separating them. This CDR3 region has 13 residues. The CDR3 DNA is TGTGCCAGCAGCCTACCTCGGCCAGATACGCAGTATTTT. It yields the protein CASSLPRPDTQYF. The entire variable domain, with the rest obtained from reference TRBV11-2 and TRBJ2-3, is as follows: EAGVAQSPRYKIIEKRQSVAFWCNPISGHATLYWYQQILGQGPKLLIQFQNNGVVDDSQLPKDRFSAERLKGVDSTLKIQPAKLEDSAVYLCASSLPRPDTQYFGPGTRLTVL.

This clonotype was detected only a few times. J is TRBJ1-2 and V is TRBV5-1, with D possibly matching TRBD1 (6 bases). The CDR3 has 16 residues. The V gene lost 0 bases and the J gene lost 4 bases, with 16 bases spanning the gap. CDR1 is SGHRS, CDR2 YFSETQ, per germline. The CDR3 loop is CASSLAAGRGIYGYTF. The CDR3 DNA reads TGCGCCAGCAGCTTGGCGGCAGGGAGGGGGATCTATGGCTACACCTTC.

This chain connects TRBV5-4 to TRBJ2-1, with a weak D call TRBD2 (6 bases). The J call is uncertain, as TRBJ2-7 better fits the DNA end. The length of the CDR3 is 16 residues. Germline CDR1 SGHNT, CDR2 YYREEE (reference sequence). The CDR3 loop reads CASSGRDSTSPNEQYF. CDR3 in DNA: TGTGCCAGCAGCGGCCGGGACTCTACATCCCCCAATGAGCAGTACTTC.

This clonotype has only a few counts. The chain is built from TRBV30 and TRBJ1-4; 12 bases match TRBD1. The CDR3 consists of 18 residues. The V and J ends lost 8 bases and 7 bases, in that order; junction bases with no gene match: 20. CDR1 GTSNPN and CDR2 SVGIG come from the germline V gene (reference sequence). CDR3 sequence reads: CARTPTRDRGRFGEKLFF. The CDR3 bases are TGTGCCCGAACACCCACAAGGGACAGGGGGCGTTTCGGTGAAAAACTGTTTTTT.

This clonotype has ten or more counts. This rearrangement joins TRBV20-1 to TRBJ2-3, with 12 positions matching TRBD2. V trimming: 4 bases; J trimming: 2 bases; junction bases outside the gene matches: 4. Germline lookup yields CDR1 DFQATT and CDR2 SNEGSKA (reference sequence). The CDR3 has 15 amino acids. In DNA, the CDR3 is TGCAGTGCTATCCGGACTAGCGGGAACACAGATACGCAGTATTTT. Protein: CSAIRTSGNTDTQYF.

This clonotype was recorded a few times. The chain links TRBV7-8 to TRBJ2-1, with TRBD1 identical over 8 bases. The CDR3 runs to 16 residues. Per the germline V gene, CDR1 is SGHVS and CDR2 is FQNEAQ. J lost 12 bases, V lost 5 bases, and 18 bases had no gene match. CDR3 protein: CASSPRRQGAHRGQFF. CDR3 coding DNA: TGTGCCAGCAGCCCCCGGCGGCAGGGGGCGCATAGGGGGCAGTTCTTC.

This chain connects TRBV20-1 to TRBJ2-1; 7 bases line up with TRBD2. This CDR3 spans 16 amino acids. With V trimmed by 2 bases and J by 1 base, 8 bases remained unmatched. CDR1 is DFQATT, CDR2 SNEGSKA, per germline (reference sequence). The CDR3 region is CSARYSSGPSYNEQFF. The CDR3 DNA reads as TGCAGTGCTAGATATTCTAGCGGACCTTCCTACAATGAGCAGTTCTTC.

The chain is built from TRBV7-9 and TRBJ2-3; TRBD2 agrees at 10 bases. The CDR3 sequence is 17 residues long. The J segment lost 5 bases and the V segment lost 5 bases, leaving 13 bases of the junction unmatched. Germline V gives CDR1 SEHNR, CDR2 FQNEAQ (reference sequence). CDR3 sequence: CASSLTSGLAVGDTQYF. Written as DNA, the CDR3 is TGTGCCAGCAGCCTGACCTCTGGACTAGCGGTTGGAGATACGCAGTATTTT.

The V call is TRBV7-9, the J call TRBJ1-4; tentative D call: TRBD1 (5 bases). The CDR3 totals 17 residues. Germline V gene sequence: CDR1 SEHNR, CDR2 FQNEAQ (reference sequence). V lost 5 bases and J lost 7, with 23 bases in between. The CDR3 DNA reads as TGTGCCAGCAGCCCTGGGGCGGCGGCTCGTGTTAGTGAAAAACTGTTTTTT. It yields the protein CASSPGAAARVSEKLFF.

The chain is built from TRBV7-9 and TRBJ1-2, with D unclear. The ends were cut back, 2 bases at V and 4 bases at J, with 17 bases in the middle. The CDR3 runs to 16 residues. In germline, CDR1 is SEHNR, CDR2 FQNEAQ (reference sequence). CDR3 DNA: TGTGCCAGCAGCTTAACCCCGGATGGGATGGCCTATGGCTACACCTTC. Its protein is CASSLTPDGMAYGYTF.

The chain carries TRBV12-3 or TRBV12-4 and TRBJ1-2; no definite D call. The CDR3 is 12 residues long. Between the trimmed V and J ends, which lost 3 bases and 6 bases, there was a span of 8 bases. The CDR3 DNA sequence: TGTGCCAGCAGTTTTTTCTCGGATGGCTACACCTTC. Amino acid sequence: CASSFFSDGYTF.

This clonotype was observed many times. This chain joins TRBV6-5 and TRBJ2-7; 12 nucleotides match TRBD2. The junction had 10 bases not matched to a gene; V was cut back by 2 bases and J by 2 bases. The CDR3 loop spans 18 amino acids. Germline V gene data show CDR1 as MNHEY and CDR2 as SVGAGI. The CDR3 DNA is TGTGCCAGCAGTTACCATGGACTAGCGGGAAGGTCTACCTACGAGCAGTACTTC. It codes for CASSYHGLAGRSTYEQYF.

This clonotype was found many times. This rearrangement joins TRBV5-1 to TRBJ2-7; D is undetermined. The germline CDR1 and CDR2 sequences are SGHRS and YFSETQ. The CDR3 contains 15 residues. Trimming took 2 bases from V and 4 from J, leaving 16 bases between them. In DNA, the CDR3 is TGCGCCAGCAGCTTACCAGGACCCCCATTGTACGAGCAGTACTTC. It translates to CASSLPGPPLYEQYF.

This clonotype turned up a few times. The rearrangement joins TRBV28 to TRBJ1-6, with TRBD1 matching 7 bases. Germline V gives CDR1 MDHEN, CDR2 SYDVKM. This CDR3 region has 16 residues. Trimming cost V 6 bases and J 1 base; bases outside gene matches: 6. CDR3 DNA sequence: TGTGCCAGCAGCCCAGGGGGGAGGTCCTATAATTCACCCCTCCACTTT. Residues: CASSPGGRSYNSPLHF.

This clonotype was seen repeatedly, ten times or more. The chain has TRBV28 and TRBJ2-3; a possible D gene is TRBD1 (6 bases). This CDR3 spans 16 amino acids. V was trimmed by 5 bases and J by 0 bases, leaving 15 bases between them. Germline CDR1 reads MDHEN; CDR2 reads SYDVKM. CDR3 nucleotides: TGTGCCAGCAGTCCCGCAGGGGTATCTAGCACAGATACGCAGTATTTT. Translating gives CASSPAGVSSTDTQYF.

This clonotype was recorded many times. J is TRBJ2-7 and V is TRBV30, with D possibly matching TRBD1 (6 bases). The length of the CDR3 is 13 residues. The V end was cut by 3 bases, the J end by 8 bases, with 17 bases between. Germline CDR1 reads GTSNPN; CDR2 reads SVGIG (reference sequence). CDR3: CAWRPGTLGQQYF. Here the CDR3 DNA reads TGTGCCTGGAGGCCCGGGACACTGGGGCAGCAGTACTTC.

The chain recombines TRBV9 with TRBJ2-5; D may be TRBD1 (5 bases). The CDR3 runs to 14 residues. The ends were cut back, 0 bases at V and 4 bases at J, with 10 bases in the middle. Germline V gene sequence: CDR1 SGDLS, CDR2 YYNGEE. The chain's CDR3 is CASSVATVPETQYF. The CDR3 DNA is TGTGCCAGCAGCGTAGCGACAGTACCAGAGACCCAGTACTTC.

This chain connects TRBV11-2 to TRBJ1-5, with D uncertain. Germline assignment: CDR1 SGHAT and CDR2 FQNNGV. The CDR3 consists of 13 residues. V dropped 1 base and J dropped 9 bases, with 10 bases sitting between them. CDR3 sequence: CASSLGGARPQHF. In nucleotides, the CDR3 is TGTGCCAGCAGCTTAGGCGGCGCCCGGCCCCAGCATTTT.